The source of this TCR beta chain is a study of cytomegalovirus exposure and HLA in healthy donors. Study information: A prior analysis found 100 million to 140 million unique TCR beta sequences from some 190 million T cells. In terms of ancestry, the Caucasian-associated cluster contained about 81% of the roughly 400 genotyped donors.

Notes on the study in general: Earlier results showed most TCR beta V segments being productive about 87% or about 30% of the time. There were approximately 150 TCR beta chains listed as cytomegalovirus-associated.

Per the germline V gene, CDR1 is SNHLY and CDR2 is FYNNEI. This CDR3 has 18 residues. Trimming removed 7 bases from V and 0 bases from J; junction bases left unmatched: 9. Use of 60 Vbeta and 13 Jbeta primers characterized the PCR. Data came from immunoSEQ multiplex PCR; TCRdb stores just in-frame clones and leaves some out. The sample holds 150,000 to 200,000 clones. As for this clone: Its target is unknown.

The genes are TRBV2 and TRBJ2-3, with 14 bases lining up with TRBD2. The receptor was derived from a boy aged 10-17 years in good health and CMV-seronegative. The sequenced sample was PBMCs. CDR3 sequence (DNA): TGTGCCAGCAAATTGGGACTAGCGGGGGAGCTTAGCACAGATACGCAGTATTTT. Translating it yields CASKLGLAGELSTDTQYF.